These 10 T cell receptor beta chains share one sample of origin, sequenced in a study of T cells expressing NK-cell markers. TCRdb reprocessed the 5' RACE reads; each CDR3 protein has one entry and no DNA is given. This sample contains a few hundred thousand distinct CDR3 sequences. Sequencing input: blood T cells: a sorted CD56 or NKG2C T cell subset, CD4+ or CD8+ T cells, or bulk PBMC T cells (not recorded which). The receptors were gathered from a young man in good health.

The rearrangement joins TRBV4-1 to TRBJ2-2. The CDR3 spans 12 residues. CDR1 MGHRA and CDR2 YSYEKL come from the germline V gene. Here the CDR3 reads CASSQLNGELFF.

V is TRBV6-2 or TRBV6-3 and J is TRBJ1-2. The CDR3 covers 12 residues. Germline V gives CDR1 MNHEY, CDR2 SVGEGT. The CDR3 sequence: CASNGGSYGYTF.

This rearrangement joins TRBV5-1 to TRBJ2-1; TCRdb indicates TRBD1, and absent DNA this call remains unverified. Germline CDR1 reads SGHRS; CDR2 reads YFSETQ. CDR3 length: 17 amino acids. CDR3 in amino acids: CASSLTPGDVSYNEQFF.

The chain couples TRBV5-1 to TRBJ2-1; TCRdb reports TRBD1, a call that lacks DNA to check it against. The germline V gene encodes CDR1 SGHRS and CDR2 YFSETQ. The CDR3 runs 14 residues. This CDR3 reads CASTPGDPGNEQFF.

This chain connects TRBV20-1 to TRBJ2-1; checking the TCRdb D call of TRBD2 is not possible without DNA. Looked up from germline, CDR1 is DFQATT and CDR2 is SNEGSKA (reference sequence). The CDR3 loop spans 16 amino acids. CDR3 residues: CSAKALGLAGLNEQFF.

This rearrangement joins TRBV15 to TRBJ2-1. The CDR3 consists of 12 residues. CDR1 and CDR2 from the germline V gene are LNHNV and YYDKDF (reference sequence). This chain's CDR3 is CATSSGFTEQFF.

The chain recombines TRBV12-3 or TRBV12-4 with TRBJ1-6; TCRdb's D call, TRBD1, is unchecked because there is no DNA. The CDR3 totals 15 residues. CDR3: CATSPEQAKNSPLHF.

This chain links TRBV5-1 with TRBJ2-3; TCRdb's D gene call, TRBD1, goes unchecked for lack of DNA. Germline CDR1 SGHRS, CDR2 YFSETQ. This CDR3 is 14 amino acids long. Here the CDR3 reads CASSLGAQGDTQYF.

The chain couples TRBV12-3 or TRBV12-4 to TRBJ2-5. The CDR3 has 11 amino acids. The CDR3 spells CASSLGPTQYF.

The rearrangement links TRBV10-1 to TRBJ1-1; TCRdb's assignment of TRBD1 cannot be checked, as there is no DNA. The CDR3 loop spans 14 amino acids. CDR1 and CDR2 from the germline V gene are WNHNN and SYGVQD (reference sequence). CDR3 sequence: CASSKGGSGSEAFF.